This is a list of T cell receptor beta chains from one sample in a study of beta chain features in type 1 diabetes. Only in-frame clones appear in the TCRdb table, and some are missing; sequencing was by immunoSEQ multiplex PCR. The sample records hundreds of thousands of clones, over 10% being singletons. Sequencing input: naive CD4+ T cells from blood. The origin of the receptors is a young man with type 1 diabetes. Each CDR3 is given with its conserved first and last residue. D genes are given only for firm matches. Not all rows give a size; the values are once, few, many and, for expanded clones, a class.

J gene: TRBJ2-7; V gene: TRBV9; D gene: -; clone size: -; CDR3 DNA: TGTGCCAGCAGCCCAGGCTACGAGCAGTACTTC; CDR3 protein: CASSPGYEQYF
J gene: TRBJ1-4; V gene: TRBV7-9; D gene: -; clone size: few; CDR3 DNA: TGTGCCAGCCAAGTAGGGGGGAAGGATGAAAAACTGTTTTTT; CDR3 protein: CASQVGGKDEKLFF
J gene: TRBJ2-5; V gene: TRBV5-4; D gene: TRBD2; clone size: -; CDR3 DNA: TGTGCCAGCAGCTTGGAACTGGTATCTAGCGGGTACCAAGAGACCCAGTACTTC; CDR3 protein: CASSLELVSSGYQETQYF
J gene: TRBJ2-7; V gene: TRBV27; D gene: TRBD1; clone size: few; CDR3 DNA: TGTGCCAGCAGTCCCTTTCAGGGGGTGCCCTCCGAGCAGTACTTC; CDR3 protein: CASSPFQGVPSEQYF
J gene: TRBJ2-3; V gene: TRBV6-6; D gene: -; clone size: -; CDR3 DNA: TGTGCCAGCAGCCGACGGGGGCCCCTCACAGATACGCAGTATTTT; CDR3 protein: CASSRRGPLTDTQYF
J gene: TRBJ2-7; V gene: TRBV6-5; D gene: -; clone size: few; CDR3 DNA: TGTGCCAGCAGTTACAGTGGGTTAGGGGATTACTACGAGCAGTACTTC; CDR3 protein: CASSYSGLGDYYEQYF
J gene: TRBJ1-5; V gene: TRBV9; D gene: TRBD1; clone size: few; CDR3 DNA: TGTGCCAGCAGCGCCCACAGGGGTTGGGGCAATCAGCCCCAGCATTTT; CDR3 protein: CASSAHRGWGNQPQHF
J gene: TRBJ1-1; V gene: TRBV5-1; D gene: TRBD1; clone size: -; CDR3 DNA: TGCGCCAGCAGCTTTGACAGGGGCGGCACTGAAGCTTTCTTT; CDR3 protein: CASSFDRGGTEAFF
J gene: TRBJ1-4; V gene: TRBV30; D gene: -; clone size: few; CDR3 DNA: TGTGCCTGGAGTGGGGGCGGCCGACTGTTTTTT; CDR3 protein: CAWSGGGRLFF
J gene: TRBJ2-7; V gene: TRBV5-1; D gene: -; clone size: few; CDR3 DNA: TGCGCCAGCAGCACGGAGAGCTGGGACGAGCAGTACTTC; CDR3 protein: CASSTESWDEQYF
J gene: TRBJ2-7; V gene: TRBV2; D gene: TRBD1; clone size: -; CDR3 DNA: TGTGCCAGCATTGCCGGGACAGGGGTATTCGAGCAGTACTTC; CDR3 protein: CASIAGTGVFEQYF
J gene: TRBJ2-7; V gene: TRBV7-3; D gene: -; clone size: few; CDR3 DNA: TGTGCCAGCAGCTTAATTCCGGGCTACGAGCAGTACTTC; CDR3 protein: CASSLIPGYEQYF
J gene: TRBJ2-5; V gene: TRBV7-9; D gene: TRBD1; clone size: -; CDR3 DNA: TGTGCCAGCAGCTTACAGAGGGACAGGGAAAAGACCCAGTACTTC; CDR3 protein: CASSLQRDREKTQYF
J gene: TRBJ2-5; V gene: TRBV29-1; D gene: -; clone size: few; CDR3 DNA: TGCAGCGTTGAAGATCCTCAAGAGACCCAGTACTTC; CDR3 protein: CSVEDPQETQYF
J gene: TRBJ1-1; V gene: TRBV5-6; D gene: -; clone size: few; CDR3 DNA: TGTGCCAGCAGCTCCACGGACAGATTCGAAGCTTTCTTT; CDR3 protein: CASSSTDRFEAFF
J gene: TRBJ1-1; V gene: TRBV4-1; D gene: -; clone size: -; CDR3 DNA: TGCGCCAGCAGCCGCCCGTCCGTGGGGAACACTGAAGCTTTCTTT; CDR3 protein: CASSRPSVGNTEAFF
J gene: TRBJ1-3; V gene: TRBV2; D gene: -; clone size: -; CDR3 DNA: TGTGCCAGCTCCCGGGACGGCCCTAATGGAAACACCATATATTTT; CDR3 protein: CASSRDGPNGNTIYF
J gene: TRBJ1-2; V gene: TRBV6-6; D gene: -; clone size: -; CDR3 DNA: TGTGCCAGCAGTGGTAACTATGGCTACACCTTC; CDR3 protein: CASSGNYGYTF
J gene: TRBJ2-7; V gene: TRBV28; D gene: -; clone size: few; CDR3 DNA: TGTGCCAGCAACCTCAATACAGGATTCTCCTACGAGCAGTACTTC; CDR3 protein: CASNLNTGFSYEQYF
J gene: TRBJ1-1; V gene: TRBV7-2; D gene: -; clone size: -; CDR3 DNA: TGTGCCAGCAGCCCGGGGGAGCCGAACACTGAAGCTTTCTTT; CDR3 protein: CASSPGEPNTEAFF
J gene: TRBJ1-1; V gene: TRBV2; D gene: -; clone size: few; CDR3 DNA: TGTGCCAGCAGTGTTGACACTGAAGCTTTCTTT; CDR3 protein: CASSVDTEAFF
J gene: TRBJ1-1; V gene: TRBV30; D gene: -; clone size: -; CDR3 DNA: TGTGCCTGTGGTCGAGTTGTAAAGAACACTGAAGCTTTCTTT; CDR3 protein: CACGRVVKNTEAFF
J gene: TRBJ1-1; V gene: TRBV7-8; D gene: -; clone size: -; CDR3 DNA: TGTGCCAGCAGCCCCCAATGGGGGACTGAAGCTTTCTTT; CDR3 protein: CASSPQWGTEAFF
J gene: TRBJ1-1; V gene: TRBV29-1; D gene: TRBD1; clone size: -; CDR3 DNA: TGCAGCGTTGGAGGGGGCAGTCAACCGAACACTGAAGCTTTCTTT; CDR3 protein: CSVGGGSQPNTEAFF